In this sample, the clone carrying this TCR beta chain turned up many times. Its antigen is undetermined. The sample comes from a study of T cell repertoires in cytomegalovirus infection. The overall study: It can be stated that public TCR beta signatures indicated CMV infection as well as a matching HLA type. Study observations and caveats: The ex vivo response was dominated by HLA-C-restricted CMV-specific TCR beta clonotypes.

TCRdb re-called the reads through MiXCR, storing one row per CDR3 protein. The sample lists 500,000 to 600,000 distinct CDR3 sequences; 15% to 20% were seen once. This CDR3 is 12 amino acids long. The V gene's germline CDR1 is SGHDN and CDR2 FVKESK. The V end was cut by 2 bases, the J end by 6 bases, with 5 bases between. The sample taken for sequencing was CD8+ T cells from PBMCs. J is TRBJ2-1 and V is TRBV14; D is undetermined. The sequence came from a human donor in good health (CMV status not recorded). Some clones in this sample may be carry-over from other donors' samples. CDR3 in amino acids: CASSQPSNEQFF. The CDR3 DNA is TGTGCCAGCAGCCAACCGTCCAATGAGCAGTTCTTC. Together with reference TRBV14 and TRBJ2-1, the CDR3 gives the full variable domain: EAGVTQFPSHSVIEKGQTVTLRCDPISGHDNLYWYRRVMGKEIKFLLHFVKESKQDESGMPNNRFLAERTGGTYSTLKVQPAELEDSGVYFCASSQPSNEQFFGPGTRLTVL.